This is a list of T cell receptor beta chains from one sample in a study of OX40 agonist ivuxolimab in advanced cancers. The protocol was immunoSEQ multiplex PCR, while the TCRdb copy is restricted to in-frame clones and leaves out a portion. The table lists about 22,000 clones, about nine tenths of them singletons. The starting material was CD4+ or CD8+ T cells sorted from blood, obtained in a trial of the OX40 agonist ivuxolimab. Receptors were obtained from an adult with an advanced solid tumor such as melanoma, head and neck, liver or kidney cancer. Both conserved end residues are part of each CDR3. The D gene is left open where the match is weak. Rows may omit the clone size; those that give it use once, few, many or a size class.

v_gene: TRBV10-3
j_gene: TRBJ1-1
d_gene: NA
abundance: NA
CDR3aa: CAISDKDRPHTEAFF
CDR3nt: TGTGCCATCAGTGACAAGGACCGGCCCCACACTGAAGCTTTCTTT

v_gene: TRBV27
j_gene: TRBJ2-1
d_gene: NA
abundance: NA
CDR3aa: CASSPSALYNEQFF
CDR3nt: TGTGCCAGCAGTCCCTCGGCGCTCTACAATGAGCAGTTCTTC

v_gene: TRBV11-2
j_gene: TRBJ2-7
d_gene: NA
abundance: NA
CDR3aa: CASSKQVSFYEQYF
CDR3nt: TGTGCCAGCTCAAAACAGGTCTCTTTCTACGAGCAGTACTTC

v_gene: TRBV27
j_gene: TRBJ2-7
d_gene: TRBD1
abundance: NA
CDR3aa: CASSSDRGPEQYF
CDR3nt: TGTGCCAGCAGTTCCGACAGGGGGCCCGAGCAGTACTTC

v_gene: TRBV6-6
j_gene: TRBJ2-7
d_gene: NA
abundance: NA
CDR3aa: CASSYSPYEQYF
CDR3nt: TGTGCCAGCAGTTACTCGCCCTACGAGCAGTACTTC

v_gene: TRBV4-3
j_gene: TRBJ2-5
d_gene: NA
abundance: NA
CDR3aa: CASSQVAEGEWRETQYF
CDR3nt: TGCGCCAGCAGCCAAGTTGCCGAGGGAGAGTGGAGGGAGACCCAGTACTTC

v_gene: TRBV29-1
j_gene: TRBJ1-6
d_gene: TRBD1
abundance: NA
CDR3aa: CSAGQGGGSPLHF
CDR3nt: TGCAGCGCCGGACAGGGGGGTGGGTCACCCCTCCACTTT

v_gene: TRBV28
j_gene: TRBJ2-7
d_gene: TRBD2
abundance: once
CDR3aa: CASSLGGIYEQYF
CDR3nt: TGTGCCAGCAGTTTGGGAGGGATTTACGAGCAGTACTTC

v_gene: TRBV9
j_gene: TRBJ1-1
d_gene: NA
abundance: NA
CDR3aa: CASSGSGTEAFF
CDR3nt: TGTGCCAGCAGCGGGTCGGGCACTGAAGCTTTCTTT

v_gene: TRBV2
j_gene: TRBJ1-5
d_gene: TRBD1
abundance: NA
CDR3aa: CASGDRGNNQPQHF
CDR3nt: TGTGCCAGCGGGGACAGGGGAAACAATCAGCCCCAGCATTTT